The next 8 T cell receptor beta chains were all read from a single sample in a study of shared clonotypes between healthy human individuals. The repertoire was sequenced with immunoSEQ multiplex PCR; TCRdb's copy has only in-frame clones and lacks some. The sample includes 100,000 to 130,000 clones, approximately 70% of them seen just once. Sequenced material: memory CD8+ T cells sorted from blood. Subset defined: CD45RO+ cells pooled with CCR7-negative TemRA cells. These receptors originate from a woman in her thirties in good health.

The chain is built from TRBV14 and TRBJ2-3; 9 bases map to TRBD1. The CDR3 is made up of 13 amino acids. CDR1 SGHDN and CDR2 FVKESK come from the germline V gene. The J segment lost 5 bases and the V segment lost 8 bases, leaving 5 bases of the junction unmatched. The CDR3 loop is CASGDRVRDTQYF. The DNA for the CDR3 is TGTGCCAGCGGGGACAGGGTACGAGATACGCAGTATTTT.

J is TRBJ2-2 and V is TRBV7-6; D uncertain. Germline CDR1 and CDR2: SGHVS and FNYEAQ. Trimming took 5 bases from V and 7 from J, leaving 8 bases between them. The CDR3 length is 12 residues. CDR3: CASSHPYGELFF. The CDR3 bases are TGTGCCAGCAGCCATCCCTACGGGGAGCTGTTTTTT.

The gene calls are TRBV27 and TRBJ2-3; D uncertain. Trimming stripped 2 bases from V and 6 bases from J, with 9 bases between. This CDR3 is 13 amino acids long. In germline, CDR1 is MNHEY, CDR2 SMNVEV (reference sequence). The CDR3, as DNA: TGTGCCAGCAGTTTAATCTCGGAGGATACGCAGTATTTT. It is translated as CASSLISEDTQYF.

The genes are TRBV4-1 and TRBJ2-1, with 7 bases that match TRBD2. CDR1 is MGHRA and CDR2 is YSYEKL in the germline V gene. J gave up 4 bases and V 4 bases, and 7 bases lay outside the gene matches. This CDR3 is 15 amino acids long. CDR3 protein: CASSPGGLDYNEQFF. The CDR3 nucleotides read TGCGCCAGCAGCCCCGGAGGACTAGATTACAATGAGCAGTTCTTC.

The chain joins TRBV28 to TRBJ2-5; tentatively, D is TRBD1 (6 bases). Germline CDR1 reads MDHEN; CDR2 reads SYDVKM. V lost 6 bases, J lost 4 bases, and 18 bases lay in between. CDR3 length: 15 amino acids. The CDR3 sequence is CASSRYGGLGETQYF. The CDR3 DNA is TGTGCCAGCAGCCGATATGGGGGCTTAGGAGAGACCCAGTACTTC.

In this sample, this clone turned up a few times. The gene calls are TRBV11-2 and TRBJ1-4; D ambiguous. The CDR3 length is 12 residues. Germline V gene sequence: CDR1 SGHAT, CDR2 FQNNGV. V lost 4 bases and J 7 bases, leaving 7 bases between the germline ends. The CDR3 DNA reads TGTGCCAGCAGCTGGGATGGTGAAAAACTGTTTTTT. Translating gives CASSWDGEKLFF.

This clone was counted a few times. The chain carries TRBV2 and TRBJ2-7; D not certain. The V gene lost 3 bases and the J gene lost 1 base, with 7 bases spanning the gap. Germline CDR1 reads SNHLY; CDR2 reads FYNNEI. The CDR3 sequence is 13 residues long. CDR3 nucleotide sequence: TGTGCCAGCAGTGAGGGGATTTCCTACGAGCAGTACTTC. Amino acid sequence: CASSEGISYEQYF.

The gene calls are TRBV15 and TRBJ2-1, with D perhaps being TRBD1 or TRBD2 (5 bases each). V dropped 3 bases and J dropped 8 bases, with 11 bases sitting between them. Germline V gene lookup returns CDR1 LNHNV and CDR2 YYDKDF (reference sequence). The CDR3 covers 13 residues. CDR3 in amino acids: CATSRGVGDEQFF. The CDR3 DNA sequence: TGTGCCACCAGCAGGGGGGTCGGGGATGAGCAGTTCTTC.